A single T cell receptor beta chain is shown here with its context. Its matching antigen is unknown. The CDR3 length is 14 residues. Germline CDR1 SGHNT, CDR2 YENEEA. Trimming took 2 bases from V and 6 from J, leaving 10 bases between them. This sample was taken from a study of T cell responses to AZD1222 COVID-19 vaccine. Study-wide results and limits: Unmutated variant regions are reportedly targeted by nearly half of spike-specific TCRs. Samples come after the peak T cell response, not at day 14. Donors were chiefly white British, with a greater number of females, and clonal diversity was perhaps underestimated. Vaccination with two AZD1222 doses was followed by a rise in Spike-specific TCR breadth and depth.

Produced via immunoSEQ multiplex PCR; TCRdb's table is partial and in-frame only. The sample contains 85,000 to 95,000 clones, about 89% of which appear only once. V gene TRBV11-3 combines with J gene TRBJ2-2; D may be TRBD1 (5 bases). This receptor was taken from an adult who received the AZD1222 COVID-19 vaccine. The sample here was peripheral blood, taken 28 days after the second AZD1222 dose. DNA for the CDR3: TGTGCCAGCAGCTTAAGCAGGGTGGCCGGGGAGCTGTTTTTT. Translated, it gives CASSLSRVAGELFF.